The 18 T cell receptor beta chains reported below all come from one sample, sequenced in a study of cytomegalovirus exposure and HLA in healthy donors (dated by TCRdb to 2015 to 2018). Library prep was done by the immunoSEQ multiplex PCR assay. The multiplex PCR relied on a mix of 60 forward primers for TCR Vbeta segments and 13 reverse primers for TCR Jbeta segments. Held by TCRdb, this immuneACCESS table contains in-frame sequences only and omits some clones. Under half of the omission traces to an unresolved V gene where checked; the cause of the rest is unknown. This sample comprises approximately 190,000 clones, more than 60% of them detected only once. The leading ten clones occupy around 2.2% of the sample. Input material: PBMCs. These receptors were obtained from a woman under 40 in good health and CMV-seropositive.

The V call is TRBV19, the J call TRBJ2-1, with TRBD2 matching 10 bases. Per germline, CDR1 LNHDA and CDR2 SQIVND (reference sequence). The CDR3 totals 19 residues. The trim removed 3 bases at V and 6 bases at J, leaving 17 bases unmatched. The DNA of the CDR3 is TGTGCCAGTAGTATTTTGCCGTCGAGCGGGAGGGCCGGCGGCAATGAGCAGTTCTTC. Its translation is CASSILPSSGRAGGNEQFF. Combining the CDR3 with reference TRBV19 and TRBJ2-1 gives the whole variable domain DGGITQSPKYLFRKEGQNVTLSCEQNLNHDAMYWYRQDPGQGLRLIYYSQIVNDFQKGDIAEGYSVSREKKESFPLTVTSAQKNPTAFYLCASSILPSSGRAGGNEQFFGPGTRLTVL.

For the CDR3, the DNA is TGTGCCAGCAGCTTTCTAATAGACGGGTACGAGCAGTACTTC. Protein: CASSFLIDGYEQYF. The rearrangement joins TRBV7-9 to TRBJ2-7; D not resolved. Trimming took off 3 bases at V and 4 bases at J, with 13 bases between the two ends. The CDR3 totals 14 residues. Germline assignment: CDR1 SEHNR and CDR2 FQNEAQ (reference sequence).

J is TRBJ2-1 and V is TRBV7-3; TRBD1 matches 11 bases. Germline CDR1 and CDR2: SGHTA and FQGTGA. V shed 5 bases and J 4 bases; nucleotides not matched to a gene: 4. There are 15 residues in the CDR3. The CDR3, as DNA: TGTGCCAGCAGCCGGGACAGGGGGGGATACAATGAGCAGTTCTTC. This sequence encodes CASSRDRGGYNEQFF.

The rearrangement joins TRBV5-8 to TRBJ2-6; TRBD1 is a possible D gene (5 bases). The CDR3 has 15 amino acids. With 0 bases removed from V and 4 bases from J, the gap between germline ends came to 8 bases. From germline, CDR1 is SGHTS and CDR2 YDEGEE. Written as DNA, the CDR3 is TGTGCCAGCAGCTTGGAGGGGCTCGGGGCCAACGTCCTGACTTTC. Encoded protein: CASSLEGLGANVLTF. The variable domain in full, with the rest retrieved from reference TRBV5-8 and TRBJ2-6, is EAGVTQSPTHLIKTRGQQATLRCSPISGHTSVYWYQQALGLGLQFLLWYDEGEERNRGNFPPRFSGRQFPNYSSELNVNALELEDSALYLCASSLEGLGANVLTFGAGSRLTVL.

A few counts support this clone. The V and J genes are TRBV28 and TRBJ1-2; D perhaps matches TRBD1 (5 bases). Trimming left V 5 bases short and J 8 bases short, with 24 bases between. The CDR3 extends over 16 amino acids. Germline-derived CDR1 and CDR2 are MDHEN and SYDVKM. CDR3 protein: CASSPLLRGARGGYTF. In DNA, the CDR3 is TGTGCCAGCAGTCCCCTACTCCGAGGGGCCCGGGGGGGCTACACCTTC.

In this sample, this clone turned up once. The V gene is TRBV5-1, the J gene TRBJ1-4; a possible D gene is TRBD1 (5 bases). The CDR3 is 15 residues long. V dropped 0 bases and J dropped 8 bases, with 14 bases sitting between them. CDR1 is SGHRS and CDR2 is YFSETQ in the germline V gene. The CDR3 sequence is CASSLALGTLEKLFF. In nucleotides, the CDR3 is TGCGCCAGCAGCTTGGCGCTCGGGACTCTCGAAAAACTGTTTTTT.

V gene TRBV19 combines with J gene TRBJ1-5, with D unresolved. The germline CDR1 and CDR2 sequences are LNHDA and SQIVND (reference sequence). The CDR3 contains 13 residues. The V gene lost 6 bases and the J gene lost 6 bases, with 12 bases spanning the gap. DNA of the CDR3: TGTGCCAGTAGGGGAGGGTTGGGTCAGCCCCAGCATTTT. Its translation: CASRGGLGQPQHF.

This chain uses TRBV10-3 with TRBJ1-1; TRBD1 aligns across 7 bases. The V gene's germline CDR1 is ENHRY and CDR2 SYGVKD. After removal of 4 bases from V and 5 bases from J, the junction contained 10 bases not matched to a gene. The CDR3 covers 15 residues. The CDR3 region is CAISGEEQGKTEAFF. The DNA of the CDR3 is TGTGCCATCAGTGGGGAGGAACAGGGGAAAACTGAAGCTTTCTTT.

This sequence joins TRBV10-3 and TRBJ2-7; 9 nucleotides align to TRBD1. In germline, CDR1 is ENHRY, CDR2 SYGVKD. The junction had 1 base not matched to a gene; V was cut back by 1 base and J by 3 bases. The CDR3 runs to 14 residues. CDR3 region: CAISELTGGYEQYF. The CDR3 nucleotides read TGTGCCATCAGTGAGTTGACAGGGGGCTACGAGCAGTACTTC.

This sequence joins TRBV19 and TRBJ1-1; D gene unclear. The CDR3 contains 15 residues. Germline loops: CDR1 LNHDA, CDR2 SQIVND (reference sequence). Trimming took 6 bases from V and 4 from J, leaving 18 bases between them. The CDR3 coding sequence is TGTGCCAGTAGCGAGGACCGGGAAGTGAGCACTGAAGCTTTCTTT. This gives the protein CASSEDREVSTEAFF.

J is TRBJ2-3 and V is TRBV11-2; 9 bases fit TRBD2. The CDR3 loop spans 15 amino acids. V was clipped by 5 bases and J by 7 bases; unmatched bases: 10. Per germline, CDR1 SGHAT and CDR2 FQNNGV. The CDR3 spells CASSRLAGAGNTQYF. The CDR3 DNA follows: TGTGCCAGCAGCCGTTTAGCGGGGGCAGGGAATACGCAGTATTTT.

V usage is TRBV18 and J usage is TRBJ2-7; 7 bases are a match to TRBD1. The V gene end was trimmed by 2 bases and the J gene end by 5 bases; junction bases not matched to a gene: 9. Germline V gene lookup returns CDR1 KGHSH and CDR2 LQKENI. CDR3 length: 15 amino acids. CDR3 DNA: TGTGCCAGCTCACCAGTCGGGACAGCAGGCGACGAGCAGTACTTC. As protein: CASSPVGTAGDEQYF.

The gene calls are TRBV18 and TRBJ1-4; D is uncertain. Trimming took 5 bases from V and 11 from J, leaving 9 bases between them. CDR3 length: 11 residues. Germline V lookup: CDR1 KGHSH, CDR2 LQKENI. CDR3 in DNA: TGTGCCAGCTCAGACGGGGTTAAACTGTTTTTT. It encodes CASSDGVKLFF.

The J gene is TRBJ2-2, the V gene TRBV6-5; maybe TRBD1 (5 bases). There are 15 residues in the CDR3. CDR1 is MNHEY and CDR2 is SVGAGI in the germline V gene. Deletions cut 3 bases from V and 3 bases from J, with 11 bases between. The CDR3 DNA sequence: TGTGCCAGCAGTTATCAGGGTGGAGACACCGGGGAGCTGTTTTTT. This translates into CASSYQGGDTGELFF.

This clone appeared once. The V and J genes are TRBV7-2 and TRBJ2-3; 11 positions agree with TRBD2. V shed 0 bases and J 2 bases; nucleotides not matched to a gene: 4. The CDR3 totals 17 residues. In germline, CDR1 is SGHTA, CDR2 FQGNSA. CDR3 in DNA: TGTGCCAGCAGCTTAGCGCTAGCGGGGGGCCTCACAGATACGCAGTATTTT. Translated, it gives CASSLALAGGLTDTQYF.

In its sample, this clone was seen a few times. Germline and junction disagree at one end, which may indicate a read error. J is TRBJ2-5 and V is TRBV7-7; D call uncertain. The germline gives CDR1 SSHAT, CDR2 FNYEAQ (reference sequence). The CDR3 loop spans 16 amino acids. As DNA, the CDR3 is TGTGCTAGCAGCCCGGGTCCTGGCAATACAAAAGAGACCCAGTACTTC. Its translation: CASSPGPGNTKETQYF.

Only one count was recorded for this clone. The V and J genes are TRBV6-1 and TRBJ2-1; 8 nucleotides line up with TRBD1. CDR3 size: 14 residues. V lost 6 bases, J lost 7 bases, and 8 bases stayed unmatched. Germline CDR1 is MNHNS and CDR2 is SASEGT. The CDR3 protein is CASSTSYRGNEQFF. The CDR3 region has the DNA TGTGCCAGCAGCACGTCGTACAGGGGGAATGAGCAGTTCTTC.

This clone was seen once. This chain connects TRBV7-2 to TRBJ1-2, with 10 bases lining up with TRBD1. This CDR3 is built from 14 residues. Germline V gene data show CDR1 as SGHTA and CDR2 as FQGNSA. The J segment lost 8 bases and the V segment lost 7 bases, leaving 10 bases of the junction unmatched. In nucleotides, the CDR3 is TGTGCCAGCACCCTAGACAGGGGGCTTAGAGGCTACACCTTC. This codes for CASTLDRGLRGYTF. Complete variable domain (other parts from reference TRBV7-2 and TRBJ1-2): GAGVSQSPSNKVTEKGKDVELRCDPISGHTALYWYRQSLGQGLEFLIYFQGNSAPDKSGLPSDRFSAERTGGSVSTLTIQRTQQEDSAVYLCASTLDRGLRGYTFGSGTRLTVV.